This T cell receptor (beta chain) was identified in a study of blood T cell repertoires in COVID-19. Across the study: Sources were T cells, B-cell-depleted T cells, or PBMCs; the material itself was cDNA or gDNA.

The table lists this clone with a count of one. CDR3 length: 17 residues. The assay was immunoSEQ multiplex PCR, and TCRdb's table has in-frame clones only and misses some. The sample carries approximately 480,000 clones, roughly nine tenths recorded once. This chain connects TRBV21-1 to TRBJ1-4; the table's D call, TRBD1, was not checked against the DNA. TRBV21-1 is a recognized pseudogene. The sequence derives from a woman aged 18-29 years who had recovered from COVID-19. Sequenced: PBMCs or T cells enriched from blood (not recorded which). The DNA of the CDR3 is TGTGCCAGCAGCCCCCGCGAGGAAGGGACAGGGAGTGAAAAACTGTTTTTT. Translating it yields CASSPREEGTGSEKLFF.